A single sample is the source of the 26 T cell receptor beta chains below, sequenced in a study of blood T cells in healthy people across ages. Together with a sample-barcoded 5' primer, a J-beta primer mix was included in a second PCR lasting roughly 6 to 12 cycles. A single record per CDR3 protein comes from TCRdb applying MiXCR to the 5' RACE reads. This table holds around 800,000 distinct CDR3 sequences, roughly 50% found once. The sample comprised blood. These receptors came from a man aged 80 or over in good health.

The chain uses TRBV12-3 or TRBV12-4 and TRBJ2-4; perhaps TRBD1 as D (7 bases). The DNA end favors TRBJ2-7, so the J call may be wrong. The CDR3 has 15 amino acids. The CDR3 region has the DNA TGTGCCAGCAGTTTCGTCCAGGGGGGATTCAACGAGCAGTACTTC. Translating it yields CASSFVQGGFNEQYF.

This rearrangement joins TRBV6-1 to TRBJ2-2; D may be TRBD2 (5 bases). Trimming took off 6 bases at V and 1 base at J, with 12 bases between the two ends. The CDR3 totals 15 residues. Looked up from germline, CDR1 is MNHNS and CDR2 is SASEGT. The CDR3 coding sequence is TGTGCCAGCAGCGAACAAAGCGGGAACACCGGGGAGCTGTTTTTT. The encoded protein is CASSEQSGNTGELFF.

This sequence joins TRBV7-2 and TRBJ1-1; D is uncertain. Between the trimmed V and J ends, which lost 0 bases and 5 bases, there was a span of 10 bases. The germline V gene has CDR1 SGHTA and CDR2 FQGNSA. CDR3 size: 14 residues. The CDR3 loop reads CASSLASGGTEAFF. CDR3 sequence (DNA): TGTGCCAGCAGCTTAGCCTCGGGCGGGACTGAAGCTTTCTTT.

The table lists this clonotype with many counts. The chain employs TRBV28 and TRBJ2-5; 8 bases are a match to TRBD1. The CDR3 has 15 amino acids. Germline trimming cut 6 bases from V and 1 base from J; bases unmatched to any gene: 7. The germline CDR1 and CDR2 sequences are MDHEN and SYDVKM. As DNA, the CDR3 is TGTGCCAGCAGACAAACAGGGGGAGGCCAAGAGACCCAGTACTTC. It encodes CASRQTGGGQETQYF. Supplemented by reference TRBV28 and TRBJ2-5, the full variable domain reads DVKVTQSSRYLVKRTGEKVFLECVQDMDHENMFWYRQDPGLGLRLIYFSYDVKMKEKGDIPEGYSVSREKKERFSLILESASTNQTSMYLCASRQTGGGQETQYFGPGTRLLVL.

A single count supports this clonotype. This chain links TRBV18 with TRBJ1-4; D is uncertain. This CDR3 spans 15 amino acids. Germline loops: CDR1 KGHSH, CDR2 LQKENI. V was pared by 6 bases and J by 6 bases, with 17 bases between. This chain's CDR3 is CASSQRTPRDEKLFF. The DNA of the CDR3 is TGTGCCAGCTCCCAGAGGACCCCTCGGGATGAAAAACTGTTTTTT.

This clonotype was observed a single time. The CDR3 loop is CASRSTSRGTQETQYF. The CDR3 DNA sequence: TGTGCCAGCAGATCTACCTCTCGCGGAACCCAAGAGACCCAGTACTTC. The genes are TRBV6-5 and TRBJ2-5; D gene unclear. This CDR3 has 16 amino acids. V gave up 6 bases and J gave up 1 base, with 18 bases separating them. Germline CDR1 reads MNHEY; CDR2 reads SVGAGI.

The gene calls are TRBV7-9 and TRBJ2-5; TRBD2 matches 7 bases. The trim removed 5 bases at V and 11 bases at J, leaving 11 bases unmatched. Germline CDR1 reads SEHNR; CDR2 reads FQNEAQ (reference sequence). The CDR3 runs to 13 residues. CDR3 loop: CASSLGGNKEQYF. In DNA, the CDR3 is TGTGCCAGCAGCCTGGGGGGGAATAAAGAGCAGTACTTC. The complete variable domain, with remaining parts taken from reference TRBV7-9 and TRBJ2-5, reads DTGVSQNPRHKITKRGQNVTFRCDPISEHNRLYWYRQTLGQGPEFLTYFQNEAQLEKSRLLSDRFSAERPKGSFSTLEIQRTEQGDSAMYLCASSLGGNKEQYFGPGTRLLVL.

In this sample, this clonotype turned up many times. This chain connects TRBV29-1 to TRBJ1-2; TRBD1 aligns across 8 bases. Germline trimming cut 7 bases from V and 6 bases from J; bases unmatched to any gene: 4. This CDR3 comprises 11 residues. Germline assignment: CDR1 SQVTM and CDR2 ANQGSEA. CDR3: CSGGTGHGYTF. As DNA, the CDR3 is TGCAGCGGCGGGACAGGACATGGCTACACCTTC.

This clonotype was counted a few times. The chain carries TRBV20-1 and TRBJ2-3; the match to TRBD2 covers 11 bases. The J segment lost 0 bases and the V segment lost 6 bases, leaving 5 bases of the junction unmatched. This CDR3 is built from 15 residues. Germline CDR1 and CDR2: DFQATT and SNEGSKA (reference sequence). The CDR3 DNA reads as TGCAGTGCCCTTACTAGCGGGAGTAGCACAGATACGCAGTATTTT. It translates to CSALTSGSSTDTQYF.

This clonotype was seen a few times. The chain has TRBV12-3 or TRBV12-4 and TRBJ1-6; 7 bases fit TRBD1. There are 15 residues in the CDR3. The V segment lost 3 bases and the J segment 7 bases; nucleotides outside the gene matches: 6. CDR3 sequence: CASSFGGQANSPLHF. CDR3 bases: TGTGCCAGCAGTTTTGGCGGACAGGCAAATTCACCCCTCCACTTT.

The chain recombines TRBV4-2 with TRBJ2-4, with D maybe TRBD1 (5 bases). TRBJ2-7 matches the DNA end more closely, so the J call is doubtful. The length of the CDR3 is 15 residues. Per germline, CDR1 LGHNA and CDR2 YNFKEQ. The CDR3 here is CASSQAAGPAYEQYF. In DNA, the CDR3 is TGTGCCAGCAGCCAAGCTGCAGGGCCAGCCTACGAGCAGTACTTC.

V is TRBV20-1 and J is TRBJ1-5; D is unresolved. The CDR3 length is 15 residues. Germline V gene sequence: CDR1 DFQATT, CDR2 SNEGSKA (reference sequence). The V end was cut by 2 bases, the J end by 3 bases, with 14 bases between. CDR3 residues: CSARFPNLDNQPQHF. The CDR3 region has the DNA TGCAGTGCTAGATTCCCGAATCTAGACAATCAGCCCCAGCATTTT.

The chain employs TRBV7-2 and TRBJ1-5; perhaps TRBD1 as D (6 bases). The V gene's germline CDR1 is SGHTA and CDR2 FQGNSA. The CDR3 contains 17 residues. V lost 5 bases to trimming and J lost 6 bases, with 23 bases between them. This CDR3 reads CASSPWGDGLGGQPQHF. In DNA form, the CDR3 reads TGTGCCAGCAGCCCATGGGGGGATGGTCTAGGGGGTCAGCCCCAGCATTTT. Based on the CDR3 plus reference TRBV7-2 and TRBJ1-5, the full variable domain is GAGVSQSPSNKVTEKGKDVELRCDPISGHTALYWYRQSLGQGLEFLIYFQGNSAPDKSGLPSDRFSAERTGGSVSTLTIQRTQQEDSAVYLCASSPWGDGLGGQPQHFGDGTRLSIL.

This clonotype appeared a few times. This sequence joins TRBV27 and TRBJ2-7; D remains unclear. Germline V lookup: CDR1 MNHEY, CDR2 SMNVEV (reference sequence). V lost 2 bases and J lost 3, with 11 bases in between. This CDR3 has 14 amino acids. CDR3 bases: TGTGCCAGCAGTTTAGGGATACAATACTACGAGCAGTACTTC. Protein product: CASSLGIQYYEQYF.

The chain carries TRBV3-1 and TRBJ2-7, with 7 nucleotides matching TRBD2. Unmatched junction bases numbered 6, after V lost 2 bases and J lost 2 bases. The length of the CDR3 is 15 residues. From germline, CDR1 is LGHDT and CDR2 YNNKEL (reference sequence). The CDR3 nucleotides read TGTGCCAGCAGCCAATTCGAGCGGGGAACCTACGAGCAGTACTTC. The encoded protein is CASSQFERGTYEQYF.

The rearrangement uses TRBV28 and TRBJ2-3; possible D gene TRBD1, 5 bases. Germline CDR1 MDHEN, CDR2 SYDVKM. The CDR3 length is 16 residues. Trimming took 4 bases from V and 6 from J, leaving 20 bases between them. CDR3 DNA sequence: TGTGCCAGCAGTTCCCGGTTGGGGCGCTCAGCCGATACGCAGTATTTT. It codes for CASSSRLGRSADTQYF.

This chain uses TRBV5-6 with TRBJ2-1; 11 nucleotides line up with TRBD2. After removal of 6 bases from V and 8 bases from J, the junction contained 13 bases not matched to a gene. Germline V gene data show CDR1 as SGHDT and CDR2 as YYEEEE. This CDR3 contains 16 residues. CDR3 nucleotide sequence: TGTGCCAGCACCATAGCGGGAGGGCCCCGGGTCGATGAGCAGTTCTTC. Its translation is CASTIAGGPRVDEQFF.

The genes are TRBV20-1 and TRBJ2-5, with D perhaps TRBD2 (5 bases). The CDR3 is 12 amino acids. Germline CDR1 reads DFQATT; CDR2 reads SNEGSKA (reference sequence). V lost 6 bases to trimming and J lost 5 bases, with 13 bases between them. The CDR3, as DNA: TGCAGTGCAGCCATTAGCGCGGAGACCCAGTACTTC. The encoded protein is CSAAISAETQYF.

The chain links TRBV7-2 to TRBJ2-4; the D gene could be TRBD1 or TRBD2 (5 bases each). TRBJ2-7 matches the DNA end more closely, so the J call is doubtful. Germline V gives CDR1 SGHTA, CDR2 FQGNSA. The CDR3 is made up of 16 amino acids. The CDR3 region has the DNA TGTGCCAGCAGCTTACTCCCTAGGGCAGGGAGCCACGAGCAGTACTTC. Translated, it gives CASSLLPRAGSHEQYF.

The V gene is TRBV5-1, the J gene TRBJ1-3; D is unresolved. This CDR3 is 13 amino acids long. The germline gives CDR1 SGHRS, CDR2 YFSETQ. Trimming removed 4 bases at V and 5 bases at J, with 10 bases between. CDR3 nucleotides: TGCGCCAGCAGCCCAGACACCAGAAACACCATATATTTT. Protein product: CASSPDTRNTIYF.

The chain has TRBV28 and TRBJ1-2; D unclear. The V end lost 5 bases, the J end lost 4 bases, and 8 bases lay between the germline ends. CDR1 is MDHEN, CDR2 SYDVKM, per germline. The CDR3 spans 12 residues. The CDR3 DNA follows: TGTGCCAGCAGTCCCGATTTCTATGGCTACACCTTC. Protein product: CASSPDFYGYTF.

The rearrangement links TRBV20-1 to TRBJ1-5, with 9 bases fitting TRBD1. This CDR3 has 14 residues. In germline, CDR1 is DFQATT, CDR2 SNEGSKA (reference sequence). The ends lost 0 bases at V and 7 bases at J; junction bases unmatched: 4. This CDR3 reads CSAREGQGGQPQHF. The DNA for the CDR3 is TGCAGTGCTAGAGAGGGACAGGGAGGGCAGCCCCAGCATTTT.

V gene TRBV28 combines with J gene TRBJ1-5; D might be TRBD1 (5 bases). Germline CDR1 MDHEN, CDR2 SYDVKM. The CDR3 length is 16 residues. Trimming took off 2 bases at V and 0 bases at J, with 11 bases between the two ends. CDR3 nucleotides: TGTGCCAGCAGTTTAATTCAGGGAGTTAGCAATCAGCCCCAGCATTTT. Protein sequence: CASSLIQGVSNQPQHF.

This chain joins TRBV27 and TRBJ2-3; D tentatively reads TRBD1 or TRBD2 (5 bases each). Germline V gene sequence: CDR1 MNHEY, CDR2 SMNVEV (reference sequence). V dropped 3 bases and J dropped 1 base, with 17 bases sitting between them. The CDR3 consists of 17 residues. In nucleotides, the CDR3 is TGTGCCAGCAGTTTTCTCATTATCCGGGGACGCACAGATACGCAGTATTTT. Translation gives CASSFLIIRGRTDTQYF.

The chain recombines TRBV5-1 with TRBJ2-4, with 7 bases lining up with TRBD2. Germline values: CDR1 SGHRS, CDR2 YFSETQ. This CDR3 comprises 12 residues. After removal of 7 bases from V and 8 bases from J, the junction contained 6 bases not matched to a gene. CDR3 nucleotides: TGCGCCAGCGGGGACCGGGAGGACATTCAGTACTTC. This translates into CASGDREDIQYF.

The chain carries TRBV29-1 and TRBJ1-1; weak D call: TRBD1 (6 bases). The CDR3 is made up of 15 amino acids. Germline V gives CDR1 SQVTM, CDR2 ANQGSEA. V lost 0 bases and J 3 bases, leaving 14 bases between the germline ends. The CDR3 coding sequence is TGCAGCGTTGAAGATCTGGGGGGGCGATACACTGAAGCTTTCTTT. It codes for CSVEDLGGRYTEAFF.